This paragraph reports one TCR beta chain. This entry comes from a study of blood T cell repertoires in COVID-19. Study-level background: Sites across the United States, Italy and Spain contributed samples from acute and convalescent COVID-19.

Measured with immunoSEQ multiplex PCR; TCRdb has only the in-frame clones, and not every one. The sample carries about 200,000 clones, around 88% recorded once. Participants spanned ages about 18 to 95 years and resided in some 22 US areas. The CDR3 sequence is 13 residues long. Germline assignment: CDR1 SQVTM and CDR2 ANQGSEA. Trimming shortened V by 6 bases and J by 6 bases, and 17 bases separated the two germline ends. This TCR derives from a man in his forties or fifties with acute COVID-19. The sequenced sample was PBMCs or T cells enriched from blood (not recorded which). The chain uses TRBV29-1 and TRBJ1-1; tentative D call: TRBD1 (5 bases). The CDR3 DNA is TGCAGCGTCCGGTACAAAGACAGCTCTGAAGCTTTCTTT. Protein product: CSVRYKDSSEAFF.